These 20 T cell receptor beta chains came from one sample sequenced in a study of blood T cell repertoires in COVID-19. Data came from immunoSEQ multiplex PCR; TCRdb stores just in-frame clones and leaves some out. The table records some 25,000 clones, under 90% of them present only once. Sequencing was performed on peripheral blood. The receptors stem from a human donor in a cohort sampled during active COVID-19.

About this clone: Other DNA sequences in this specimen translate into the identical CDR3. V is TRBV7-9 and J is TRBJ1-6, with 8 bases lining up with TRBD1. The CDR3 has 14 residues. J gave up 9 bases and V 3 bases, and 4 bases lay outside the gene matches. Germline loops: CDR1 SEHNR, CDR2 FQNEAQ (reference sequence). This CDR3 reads CASSFPGQGSPLHF. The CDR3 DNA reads TGTGCCAGCAGCTTTCCAGGACAGGGTTCACCCCTCCACTTT.

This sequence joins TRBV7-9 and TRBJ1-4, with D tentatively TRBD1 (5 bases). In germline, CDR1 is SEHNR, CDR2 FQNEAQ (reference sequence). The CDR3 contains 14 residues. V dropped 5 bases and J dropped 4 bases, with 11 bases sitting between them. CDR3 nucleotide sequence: TGTGCCAGCAGCCAGGCGGGGGATAATGAAAAACTGTTTTTT. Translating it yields CASSQAGDNEKLFF.

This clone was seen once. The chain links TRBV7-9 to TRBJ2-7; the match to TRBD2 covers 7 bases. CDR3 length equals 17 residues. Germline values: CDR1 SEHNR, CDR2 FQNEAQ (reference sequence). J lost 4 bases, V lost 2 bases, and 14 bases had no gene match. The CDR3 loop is CASSLRKSGGGDYEQYF. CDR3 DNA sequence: TGTGCCAGCAGCTTAAGAAAGAGTGGCGGGGGTGATTACGAGCAGTACTTC.

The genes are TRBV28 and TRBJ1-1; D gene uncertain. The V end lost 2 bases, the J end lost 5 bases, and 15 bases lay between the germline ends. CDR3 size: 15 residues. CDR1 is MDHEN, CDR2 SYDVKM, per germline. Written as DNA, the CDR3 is TGTGCCAGCAGTTTAAGCGGTAGTCGTGGGACTGAAGCTTTCTTT. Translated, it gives CASSLSGSRGTEAFF.

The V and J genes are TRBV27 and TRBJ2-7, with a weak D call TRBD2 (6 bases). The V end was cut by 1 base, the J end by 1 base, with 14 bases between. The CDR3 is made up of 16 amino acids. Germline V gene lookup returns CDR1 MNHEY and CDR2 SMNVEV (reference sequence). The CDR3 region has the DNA TGTGCCAGCAGTTTATTGAGCGGGCTACGATCCTACGAGCAGTACTTC. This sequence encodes CASSLLSGLRSYEQYF.

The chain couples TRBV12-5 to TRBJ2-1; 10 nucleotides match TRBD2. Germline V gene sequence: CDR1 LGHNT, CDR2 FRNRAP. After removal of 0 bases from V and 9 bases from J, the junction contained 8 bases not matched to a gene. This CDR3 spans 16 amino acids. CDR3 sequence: CASGLVLSGRAVEQFF. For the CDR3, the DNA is TGTGCTAGTGGTTTGGTACTCAGCGGGAGGGCGGTTGAGCAGTTCTTC.

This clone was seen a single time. CDR3 DNA: TGCGCCAGCAGCTTGCAACAGGAAACCTACAATGAGCAGTTCTTC. Its protein product is CASSLQQETYNEQFF. The chain is built from TRBV5-1 and TRBJ2-1, with D possibly TRBD1 on 5 matching bases. Trimming left V 1 base short and J 2 bases short, with 10 bases between. Germline lookup yields CDR1 SGHRS and CDR2 YFSETQ. CDR3 length: 15 amino acids.

As DNA, the CDR3 is TGTGCCAGCAGCTTAGGGACAGGGGGCATTTGGGAAGCTTTCTTT. It translates to CASSLGTGGIWEAFF. The V call is TRBV11-2, the J call TRBJ1-1; 11 bases line up with TRBD1. CDR1 is SGHAT and CDR2 is FQNNGV in the germline V gene. J gave up 8 bases and V 1 base, and 6 bases lay outside the gene matches. The CDR3 has 15 amino acids. The full variable domain, its missing parts supplied by reference TRBV11-2 and TRBJ1-1, is EAGVAQSPRYKIIEKRQSVAFWCNPISGHATLYWYQQILGQGPKLLIQFQNNGVVDDSQLPKDRFSAERLKGVDSTLKIQPAKLEDSAVYLCASSLGTGGIWEAFFGQGTRLTVV.

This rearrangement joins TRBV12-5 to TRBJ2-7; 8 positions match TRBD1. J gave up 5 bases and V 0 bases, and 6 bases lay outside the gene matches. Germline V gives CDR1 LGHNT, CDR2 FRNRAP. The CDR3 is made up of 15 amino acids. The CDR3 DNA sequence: TGTGCTAGTGGTTTGGTAGGTGGACAGGGTAACGAGCAGTACTTC. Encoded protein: CASGLVGGQGNEQYF.

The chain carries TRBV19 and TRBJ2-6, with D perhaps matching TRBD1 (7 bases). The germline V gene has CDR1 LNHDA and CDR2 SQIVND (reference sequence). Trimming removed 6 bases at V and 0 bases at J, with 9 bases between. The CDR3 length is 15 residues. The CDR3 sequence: CASSRGDSGANVLTF. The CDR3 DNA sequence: TGTGCCAGTAGCAGGGGGGACTCTGGGGCCAACGTCCTGACTTTC. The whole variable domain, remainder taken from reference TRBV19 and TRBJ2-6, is DGGITQSPKYLFRKEGQNVTLSCEQNLNHDAMYWYRQDPGQGLRLIYYSQIVNDFQKGDIAEGYSVSREKKESFPLTVTSAQKNPTAFYLCASSRGDSGANVLTFGAGSRLTVL.

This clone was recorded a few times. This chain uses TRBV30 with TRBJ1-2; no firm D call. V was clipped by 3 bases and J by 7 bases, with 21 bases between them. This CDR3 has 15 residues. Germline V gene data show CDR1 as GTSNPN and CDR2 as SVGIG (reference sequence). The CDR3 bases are TGTGCCTGGAGCGAATGGGCCGGCACGTTGCCTGGCTACACCTTC. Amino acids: CAWSEWAGTLPGYTF. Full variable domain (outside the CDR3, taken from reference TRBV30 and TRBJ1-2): SQTIHQWPATLVQPVGSPLSLECTVEGTSNPNLYWYRQAAGRGLQLLFYSVGIGQISSEVPQNLSASRPQDRQFILSSKKLLLSDSGFYLCAWSEWAGTLPGYTFGSGTRLTVV.

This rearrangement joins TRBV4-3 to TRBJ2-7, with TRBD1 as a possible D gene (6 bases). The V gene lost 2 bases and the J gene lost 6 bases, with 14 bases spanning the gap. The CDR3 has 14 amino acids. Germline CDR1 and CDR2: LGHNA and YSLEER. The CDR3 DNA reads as TGCGCCAGCAGCCAAACCGGGACAAGGTCCGAGCAGTACTTC. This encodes CASSQTGTRSEQYF.

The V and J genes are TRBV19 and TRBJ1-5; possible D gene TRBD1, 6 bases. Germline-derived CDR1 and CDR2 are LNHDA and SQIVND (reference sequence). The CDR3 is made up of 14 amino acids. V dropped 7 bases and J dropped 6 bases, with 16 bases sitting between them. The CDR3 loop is CASMRDTDLQPQHF. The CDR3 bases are TGTGCCAGTATGAGGGACACGGACCTTCAGCCCCAGCATTTT.

The CDR3 sequence is CATIGGTPNTEAFF. The CDR3 DNA reads TGTGCCACCATAGGGGGCACCCCGAACACTGAAGCTTTCTTT. V is TRBV19 and J is TRBJ1-1; 7 bases agree with TRBD1. The CDR3 length is 14 residues. Trimming removed 10 bases from V and 1 base from J; junction bases left unmatched: 9. Germline V lookup: CDR1 LNHDA, CDR2 SQIVND (reference sequence).

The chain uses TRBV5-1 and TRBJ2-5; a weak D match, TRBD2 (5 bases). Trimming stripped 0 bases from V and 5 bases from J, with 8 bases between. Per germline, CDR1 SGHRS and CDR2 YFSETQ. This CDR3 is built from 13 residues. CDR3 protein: CASSLGGMETQYF. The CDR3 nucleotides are TGCGCCAGCAGCTTGGGAGGGATGGAGACCCAGTACTTC.

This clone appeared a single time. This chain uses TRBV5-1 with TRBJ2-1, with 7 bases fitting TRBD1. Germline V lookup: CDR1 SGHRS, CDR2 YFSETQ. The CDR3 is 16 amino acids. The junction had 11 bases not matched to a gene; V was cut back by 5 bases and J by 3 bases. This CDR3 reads CASSQASDRLYNEQFF. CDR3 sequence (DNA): TGCGCCAGCAGTCAAGCGTCGGACAGGCTCTACAATGAGCAGTTCTTC. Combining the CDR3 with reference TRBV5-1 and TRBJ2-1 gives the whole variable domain KAGVTQTPRYLIKTRGQQVTLSCSPISGHRSVSWYQQTPGQGLQFLFEYFSETQRNKGNFPGRFSGRQFSNSRSEMNVSTLELGDSALYLCASSQASDRLYNEQFFGPGTRLTVL.

In nucleotides, the CDR3 is TGTGCCACCAGTGATCGACAGGGGGCGAAACTCGATGAGCAGTTCTTC. This codes for CATSDRQGAKLDEQFF. V gene TRBV24-1 combines with J gene TRBJ2-1, with TRBD1 identical over 10 bases. The CDR3 contains 16 residues. The V and J ends lost 3 bases and 8 bases, in that order; junction bases with no gene match: 9. In germline, CDR1 is KGHDR, CDR2 SFDVKD.

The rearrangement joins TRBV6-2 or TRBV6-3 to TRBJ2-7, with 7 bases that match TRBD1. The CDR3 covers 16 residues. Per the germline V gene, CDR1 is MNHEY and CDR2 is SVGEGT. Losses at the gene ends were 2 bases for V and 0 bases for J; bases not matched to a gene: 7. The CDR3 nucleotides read TGTGCCAGCAGTTACAGCCCCGCAGGGGGCTCCTACGAGCAGTACTTC. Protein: CASSYSPAGGSYEQYF.

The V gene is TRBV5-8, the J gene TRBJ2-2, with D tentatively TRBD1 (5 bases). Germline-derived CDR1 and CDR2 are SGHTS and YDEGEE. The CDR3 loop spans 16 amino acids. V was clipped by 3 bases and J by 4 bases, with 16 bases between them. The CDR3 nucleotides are TGTGCCAGCAGCTCCGGACAAGTTCGGAGCACCGGGGAGCTGTTTTTT. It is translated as CASSSGQVRSTGELFF.

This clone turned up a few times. In DNA, the CDR3 is TGTGCCAGTAGTACCTCTATGTTGGGCAATCAGCCCCAGCATTTT. Translated: CASSTSMLGNQPQHF. This sequence joins TRBV19 and TRBJ1-5; D gene ambiguous. CDR3 length equals 15 residues. Trimming took off 4 bases at V and 2 bases at J, with 12 bases between the two ends. Germline CDR1 and CDR2: LNHDA and SQIVND (reference sequence).